Each of the 25 T cell receptor beta chains below was sequenced from the same sample in a study of blood T cell repertoires in COVID-19. The protocol was immunoSEQ multiplex PCR, while the TCRdb copy is restricted to in-frame clones and leaves out a portion. The sample has approximately 450,000 clones, around 89% seen once. Material: peripheral blood. The receptors stem from a woman aged 30 to 39 with acute or convalescent COVID-19.

As DNA, the CDR3 is TGCAGTGCTAGTTCCAGGGGCCGCGGTAGGAGTACAGATACGCAGTATTTT. It encodes CSASSRGRGRSTDTQYF. V gene TRBV20-1 combines with J gene TRBJ2-3; tentatively, D is TRBD1 (6 bases). This CDR3 has 17 residues. V lost 3 bases to trimming and J lost 3 bases, with 22 bases between them. Germline values: CDR1 DFQATT, CDR2 SNEGSKA (reference sequence).

The rearrangement joins TRBV5-1 to TRBJ2-7; 9 nucleotides agree with TRBD1. Trimming removed 5 bases from V and 2 bases from J; junction bases left unmatched: 5. The CDR3 covers 14 residues. Germline CDR1 SGHRS, CDR2 YFSETQ. The CDR3 coding sequence is TGCGCCAGCAGGGACAGGGGAGGCCCCTACGAGCAGTACTTC. It codes for CASRDRGGPYEQYF.

A remark on this clone: An end of the junction differs from the germline gene, which may be a read error. CDR3 coding DNA: TGCGCCAGCAGCCCAGCCCCGGGTGCCTCCTCCAATGAGCAGTTCTTC. Translating gives CASSPAPGASSNEQFF. The chain employs TRBV4-1 and TRBJ2-1; D not certain. Germline V gene lookup returns CDR1 MGHRA and CDR2 YSYEKL. The CDR3 has 16 amino acids.

The chain employs TRBV25-1 and TRBJ1-3; possibly TRBD1 for D (6 bases). Trimming shortened V by 6 bases and J by 4 bases, and 13 bases separated the two germline ends. CDR3 length: 14 amino acids. Looked up from germline, CDR1 is MGHDK and CDR2 is SYGVNS. This chain's CDR3 is CASSLQGSGNTIYF. For the CDR3, the DNA is TGTGCCAGCAGCTTACAGGGTTCAGGAAACACCATATATTTT.

This rearrangement joins TRBV2 to TRBJ1-4; 8 bases match TRBD1. CDR3 size: 14 residues. Losses at the gene ends were 4 bases for V and 3 bases for J; bases not matched to a gene: 1. The germline V gene has CDR1 SNHLY and CDR2 FYNNEI. The CDR3 sequence is CASSATGANEKLFF. CDR3 coding DNA: TGTGCCAGCAGTGCGACAGGGGCTAATGAAAAACTGTTTTTT.

The chain is built from TRBV6-4 and TRBJ2-6; D gene uncertain. Germline V lookup: CDR1 MRHNA, CDR2 SNTAGT. CDR3 size: 15 residues. Deletions cut 3 bases from V and 3 bases from J, with 9 bases between. CDR3 loop: CASSEQPLGANVLTF. For the CDR3, the DNA is TGTGCCAGCAGTGAACAGCCACTTGGGGCCAACGTCCTGACTTTC.

V and J are TRBV7-3 and TRBJ2-3, with D tentatively TRBD1 (6 bases). V was trimmed by 5 bases and J by 6 bases, leaving 15 bases between them. This CDR3 is built from 14 residues. The germline gives CDR1 SGHTA, CDR2 FQGTGA. The CDR3 nucleotides are TGTGCCAGCAGCCCGCAGGGGTCCTCGGATACGCAGTATTTT. Its protein is CASSPQGSSDTQYF.

The V and J genes are TRBV24-1 and TRBJ1-2, with 10 positions matching TRBD1. The CDR3 runs to 18 residues. V shed 3 bases, J shed 4 bases, and the junction held 13 bases outside the gene matches. Per germline, CDR1 KGHDR and CDR2 SFDVKD. The CDR3 nucleotides are TGTGCCACCAGTGATGGCGGGACAGGGGTTCCCGGAGTCTATGGCTACACCTTC. Protein sequence: CATSDGGTGVPGVYGYTF.

The chain has TRBV27 and TRBJ2-7, with TRBD1 identical over 8 bases. Germline V gives CDR1 MNHEY, CDR2 SMNVEV (reference sequence). Trimming took 5 bases from V and 2 from J; bases not matched to a gene: 5. The CDR3 runs to 14 residues. CDR3 amino acids: CASSPGQGPYEQYF. DNA for the CDR3: TGTGCCAGCAGTCCAGGACAGGGTCCCTACGAGCAGTACTTC.

The CDR3 loop is CASRGQVEKLFF. The CDR3 nucleotides are TGTGCCAGCAGGGGACAGGTTGAAAAACTGTTTTTT. The genes are TRBV2 and TRBJ1-4; 8 nucleotides align to TRBD1. The CDR3 spans 12 residues. CDR1 SNHLY and CDR2 FYNNEI come from the germline V gene. V lost 6 bases, J lost 7 bases, and 1 base stayed unmatched.

The chain joins TRBV18 to TRBJ2-3; perhaps TRBD2 as D (6 bases). The CDR3 has 15 residues. With 3 bases removed from V and 2 bases from J, the gap between germline ends came to 12 bases. Germline V CDR1 and CDR2: KGHSH, LQKENI. The CDR3 spells CASSPRRGITDTQYF. The CDR3 DNA follows: TGTGCCAGCTCACCTAGGCGGGGAATCACAGATACGCAGTATTTT. The variable domain in full, completed from reference TRBV18 and TRBJ2-3, reads NAGVMQNPRHLVRRRGQEARLRCSPMKGHSHVYWYRQLPEEGLKFMVYLQKENIIDESGMPKERFSAEFPKEGPSILRIQQVVRGDSAAYFCASSPRRGITDTQYFGPGTRLTVL.

There are a few counts of this clone. This chain joins TRBV5-4 and TRBJ2-4; 9 bases agree with TRBD2. The trim removed 3 bases at V and 8 bases at J, leaving 6 bases unmatched. Germline V CDR1 and CDR2: SGHNT, YYREEE (reference sequence). This CDR3 region has 14 residues. The CDR3 reads CASSWAGGGDIQYF. The CDR3 DNA is TGTGCCAGCAGCTGGGCGGGGGGGGGCGACATTCAGTACTTC.

J is TRBJ2-7 and V is TRBV6-5; 11 bases fit TRBD1. Germline-derived CDR1 and CDR2 are MNHEY and SVGAGI. The CDR3 has 15 amino acids. The V segment lost 6 bases and the J segment 6 bases; nucleotides outside the gene matches: 10. The DNA for the CDR3 is TGTGCCAGCAGCTGGGACGGACAGGGGGCCCGCGAGCAGTACTTC. Translated, it gives CASSWDGQGAREQYF.

The rearrangement uses TRBV7-3 and TRBJ2-3; 8 bases match TRBD2. Trimming cost V 5 bases and J 6 bases; bases outside gene matches: 7. Germline V gene lookup returns CDR1 SGHTA and CDR2 FQGTGA. This CDR3 spans 14 amino acids. This chain's CDR3 is CASSPRGGIDTQYF. In DNA form, the CDR3 reads TGTGCCAGCAGCCCCCGGGGGGGGATTGATACGCAGTATTTT. The full variable domain, in which reference TRBV7-3 and TRBJ2-3 provide the parts outside the CDR3, is GAGVSQTPSNKVTEKGKYVELRCDPISGHTALYWYRQSLGQGPEFLIYFQGTGAADDSGLPNDRFFAVRPEGSVSTLKIQRTERGDSAVYLCASSPRGGIDTQYFGPGTRLTVL.

CDR3 residues: CASSENPAAANGYTF. The CDR3 DNA reads TGTGCCAGCAGTGAAAATCCAGCGGCAGCTAATGGCTACACCTTC. The chain has TRBV6-1 and TRBJ1-2; no clear D. The germline CDR1 and CDR2 sequences are MNHNS and SASEGT. Between the trimmed V and J ends, which lost 2 bases and 6 bases, there was a span of 16 bases. The CDR3 length is 15 residues.

This clone appeared a single time. The sample carries other DNA sequences with the same CDR3. The CDR3 loop is CASSSRDTQYF. CDR3 DNA sequence: TGTGCCAGCAGTTCGAGGGATACGCAGTATTTT. J is TRBJ2-3 and V is TRBV28; D remains ambiguous. The CDR3 extends over 11 amino acids. V was cut by 4 bases and J by 6 bases, with 5 bases left in between. Per the germline V gene, CDR1 is MDHEN and CDR2 is SYDVKM.

This chain joins TRBV5-5 and TRBJ2-1; D ambiguous. The CDR3 covers 13 residues. Germline-derived CDR1 and CDR2 are SGHKS and YYEKEE (reference sequence). V was pared by 3 bases and J by 2 bases, with 6 bases between. The DNA for the CDR3 is TGTGCCAGCAGCTCTCTAGCCTACAATGAGCAGTTCTTC. This encodes CASSSLAYNEQFF. The full variable domain, its missing parts supplied by reference TRBV5-5 and TRBJ2-1, is DAGVTQSPTHLIKTRGQQVTLRCSPISGHKSVSWYQQVLGQGPQFIFQYYEKEERGRGNFPDRFSARQFPNYSSELNVNALLLGDSALYLCASSSLAYNEQFFGPGTRLTVL.

The V and J genes are TRBV3-1 (or the pseudogene TRBV3-2) and TRBJ2-1; TRBD1 agrees at 8 bases. The CDR3 is 15 amino acids. In germline, CDR1 is LGHDT, CDR2 YNNKEL (reference sequence). The CDR3 region has the DNA TGTGCGGCCCAAAAACAGGGGGACTCCTACAATGAGCAGTTCTTC. Protein sequence: CAAQKQGDSYNEQFF.

This sequence joins TRBV6-4 and TRBJ2-3; 9 bases match TRBD2. With 10 bases clipped from V and 2 bases from J, the junction kept 7 bases outside the gene matches. The CDR3 has 14 residues. Germline lookup yields CDR1 MRHNA and CDR2 SNTAGT. In nucleotides, the CDR3 is TGTGCCACCGCCCCTAGCGGGAACACAGATACGCAGTATTTT. This encodes CATAPSGNTDTQYF.

This clone was observed many times. The chain couples TRBV5-1 to TRBJ1-1; D gene uncertain. The CDR3 consists of 13 residues. Germline lookup yields CDR1 SGHRS and CDR2 YFSETQ. The ends were cut back, 1 base at V and 1 base at J, with 5 bases in the middle. CDR3 sequence: CASSLTANTEAFF. The CDR3 bases are TGCGCCAGCAGCTTGACAGCGAACACTGAAGCTTTCTTT.

This chain uses TRBV2 with TRBJ1-2; 7 bases are shared with TRBD1. Per germline, CDR1 SNHLY and CDR2 FYNNEI. This CDR3 spans 13 amino acids. Losses at the gene ends were 7 bases for V and 5 bases for J; bases not matched to a gene: 7. This CDR3 is CASTTGNSYGYTF. The CDR3 nucleotides are TGTGCCAGCACGACAGGGAATTCATATGGCTACACCTTC.

The rearrangement uses TRBV3-1 (or the pseudogene TRBV3-2) and TRBJ1-6; TRBD1 is a possible D gene (6 bases). V was pared by 3 bases and J by 10 bases, with 13 bases between. The V gene's germline CDR1 is LGHDT and CDR2 YNNKEL (reference sequence). The CDR3 sequence is 14 residues long. The CDR3 sequence is CASSHHREGSPLHF. The CDR3 region has the DNA TGTGCCAGCAGCCACCACAGGGAAGGATCACCCCTCCACTTT.

This clone appeared a few times. The chain combines TRBV28 with TRBJ2-7; 7 nucleotides align to TRBD1. The CDR3 has 12 residues. CDR1 is MDHEN and CDR2 is SYDVKM in the germline V gene. Trimming removed 8 bases from V and 0 bases from J; junction bases left unmatched: 1. CDR3 nucleotide sequence: TGTGCCAGCGGGGACAGCTCCTACGAGCAGTACTTC. As protein: CASGDSSYEQYF.

The rearrangement joins TRBV7-2 to TRBJ2-3, with D possibly being TRBD2 (5 bases). V gave up 4 bases and J gave up 6 bases, with 14 bases separating them. From germline, CDR1 is SGHTA and CDR2 FQGNSA. This CDR3 contains 14 residues. This chain's CDR3 is CASSSLGVGDTQYF. In nucleotides, the CDR3 is TGTGCCAGCAGCTCACTCGGGGTAGGCGATACGCAGTATTTT.

The CDR3 is CASSSEGGNSNQPQHF. DNA for the CDR3: TGCGCCAGCAGCAGCGAGGGGGGGAATAGCAATCAGCCCCAGCATTTT. The V gene is TRBV4-1, the J gene TRBJ1-5; D is perhaps TRBD1 (6 bases). Germline V gene sequence: CDR1 MGHRA, CDR2 YSYEKL. The V end lost 5 bases, the J end lost 0 bases, and 14 bases lay between the germline ends. The CDR3 has 16 residues.